This T cell receptor (beta chain) was profiled in a study of siplizumab effects on memory and regulatory T cells. Unstimulated naive, memory, effector memory and TEMRA subsets from a few donor pairs were sequenced. Concerning this clone itself: As yet, its antigen is unknown.

The data were produced by immunoSEQ multiplex PCR, yet TCRdb's version contains in-frame clones alone and is incomplete. The table lists tens of thousands of clones, about 96% of them singletons, with 0.031% in the top ten. Study-wide results and limits: The average Treg-derived proportion among mappable alloreactive CD4+ clones was 65% to 80% with siplizumab versus about 27% in controls. Unstimulated subsets were the mapping target of only a minor fraction of alloreactive clones.

V gave up 6 bases and J gave up 10 bases; unmatched junction bases: 12. This CDR3 comprises 15 residues. Germline V gives CDR1 SNHLY, CDR2 FYNNEI. Sequenced: naive CD4+ T cells sorted from blood. The TCR comes from a human donor in good health. The rearrangement uses TRBV2 and TRBJ1-6, with TRBD1 matching over 7 bases. DNA for the CDR3: TGTGCCAGCAGGGGAGACAGGGTTGTAGGATCACCCCTCCACTTT. Amino acids: CASRGDRVVGSPLHF.